This entry concerns a single T cell receptor beta chain. This entry comes from a study of blood T cell repertoires in COVID-19. Study in general: The study drew acute and convalescent COVID-19 samples from the United States, Italy and Spain. PBMCs, B-cell-depleted T cells, or T cells were the source of the cDNA or gDNA that made up the material.

Original data processing: The authors estimated nucleated cell counts from reference gene primer amplification. TCRdb's table, derived via immunoSEQ multiplex PCR, lists solely in-frame clones and lacks some. V and J calls and clone size are those listed in that table; D and trimming were worked out from the DNA. The sample yields tens of thousands of clones, less than 85% seen once. V was pared by 8 bases and J by 3 bases, with 7 bases of the junction left unmatched. CDR3 length: 12 residues. Germline V gene sequence: CDR1 SQVTM, CDR2 ANQGSEA. This chain links TRBV29-1 with TRBJ2-7, with 7 bases that match TRBD2. Sequencing was performed on peripheral blood. This clonotype was sampled from an older woman with acute or convalescent COVID-19. The CDR3 loop reads CSTRTGGYEQYF. The CDR3 DNA follows: TGCAGCACCCGGACGGGGGGCTACGAGCAGTACTTC.